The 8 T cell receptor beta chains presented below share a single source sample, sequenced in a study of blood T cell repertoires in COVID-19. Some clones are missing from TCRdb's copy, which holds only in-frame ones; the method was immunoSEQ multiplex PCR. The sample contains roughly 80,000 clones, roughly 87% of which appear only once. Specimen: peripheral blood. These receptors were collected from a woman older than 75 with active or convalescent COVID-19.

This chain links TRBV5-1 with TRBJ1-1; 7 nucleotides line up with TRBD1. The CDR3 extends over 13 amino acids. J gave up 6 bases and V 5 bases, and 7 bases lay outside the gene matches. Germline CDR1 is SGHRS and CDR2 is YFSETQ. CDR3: CASRVTGYAEAFF. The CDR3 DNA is TGCGCCAGCAGGGTGACAGGGTACGCTGAAGCTTTCTTT.

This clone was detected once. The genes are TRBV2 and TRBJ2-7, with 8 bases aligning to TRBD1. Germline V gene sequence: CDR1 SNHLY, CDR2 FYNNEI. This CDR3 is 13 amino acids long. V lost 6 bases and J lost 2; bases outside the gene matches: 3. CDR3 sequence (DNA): TGTGCCAGCAGATTGGGACAGGCCTACGAGCAGTACTTC. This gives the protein CASRLGQAYEQYF.

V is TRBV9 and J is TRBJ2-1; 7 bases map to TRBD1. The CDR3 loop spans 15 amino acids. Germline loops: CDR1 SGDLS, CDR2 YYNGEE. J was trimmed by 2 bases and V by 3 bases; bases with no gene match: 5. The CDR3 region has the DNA TGTGCCAGCAGCGAGATGACAGGGACCTACAATGAGCAGTTCTTC. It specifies CASSEMTGTYNEQFF.

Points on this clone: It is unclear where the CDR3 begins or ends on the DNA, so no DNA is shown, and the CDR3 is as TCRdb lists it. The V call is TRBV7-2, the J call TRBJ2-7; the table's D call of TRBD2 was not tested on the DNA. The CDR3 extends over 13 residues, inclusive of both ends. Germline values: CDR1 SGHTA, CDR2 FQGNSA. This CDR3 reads CASSLVGSGSEYF.

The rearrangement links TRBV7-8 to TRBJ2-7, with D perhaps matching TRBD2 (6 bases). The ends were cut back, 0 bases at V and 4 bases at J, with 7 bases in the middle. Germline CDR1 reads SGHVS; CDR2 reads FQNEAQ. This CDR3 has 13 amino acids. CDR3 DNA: TGTGCCAGCAGCTTAGCTGGGGGGTACGAGCAGTACTTC. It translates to CASSLAGGYEQYF.

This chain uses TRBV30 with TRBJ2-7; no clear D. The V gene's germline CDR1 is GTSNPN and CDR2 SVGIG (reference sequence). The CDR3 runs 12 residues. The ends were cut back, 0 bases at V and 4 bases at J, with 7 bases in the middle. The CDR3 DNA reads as TGTGCCTGGAGTGTATCCGCGTACGAGCAGTACTTC. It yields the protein CAWSVSAYEQYF.

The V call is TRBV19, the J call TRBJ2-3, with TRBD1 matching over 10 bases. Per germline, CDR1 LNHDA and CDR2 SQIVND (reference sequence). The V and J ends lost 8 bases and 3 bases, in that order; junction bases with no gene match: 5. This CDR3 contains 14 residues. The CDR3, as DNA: TGTGCCAGTTCGGGACAGGGGATTACAGATACGCAGTATTTT. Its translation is CASSGQGITDTQYF.

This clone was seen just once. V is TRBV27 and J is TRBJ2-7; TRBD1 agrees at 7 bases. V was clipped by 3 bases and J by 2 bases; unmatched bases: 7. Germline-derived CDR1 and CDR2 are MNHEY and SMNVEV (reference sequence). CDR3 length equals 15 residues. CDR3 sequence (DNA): TGTGCCAGCAGTTTTAGGGACAGTTTGACCTACGAGCAGTACTTC. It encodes CASSFRDSLTYEQYF.